This T cell receptor (beta chain) was recovered during a study of blood T cell repertoires in COVID-19. The wider study: The samples span acute and convalescent COVID-19 from the United States, Italy and Spain. T cells, B-cell-depleted T cells, or PBMCs supplied cDNA or gDNA.

In the original workflow: Reference gene primer amplification in the assay estimated nucleated cell counts. Profiled with immunoSEQ multiplex PCR; TCRdb holds only in-frame clones, not every one. The V and J calls and the clone size are those of that table, but D and trimming were determined from the DNA. The table records roughly 98,000 clones, roughly 82% of them present only once. The CDR3 is made up of 16 amino acids. V shed 5 bases and J 4 bases; nucleotides not matched to a gene: 12. Germline lookup yields CDR1 SGHAT and CDR2 FQNNGV. This chain joins TRBV11-2 and TRBJ2-5, with TRBD2 matching over 8 bases. The source is a man in his 70s with active or convalescent COVID-19. Material for sequencing was peripheral blood. Written as DNA, the CDR3 is TGTGCCAGCAGCCCTCGGCGGGCGGGGGGTGGAGAGACCCAGTACTTC. Translating it yields CASSPRRAGGGETQYF. Complete variable domain (other parts from reference TRBV11-2 and TRBJ2-5): EAGVAQSPRYKIIEKRQSVAFWCNPISGHATLYWYQQILGQGPKLLIQFQNNGVVDDSQLPKDRFSAERLKGVDSTLKIQPAKLEDSAVYLCASSPRRAGGGETQYFGPGTRLLVL.